These 17 T cell receptor beta chains were sequenced from one sample in a study of human CD8 memory T cell subsets. Libraries of TCR beta chains were produced by 5' RACE (UMI-labeled). TCRdb reanalyzed the 5' RACE reads, giving one entry per CDR3 protein sequence and no DNA. This repertoire includes more than 7,500 distinct CDR3 sequences. Sequenced material: CD8+ T cells from PBMCs. These TCRs come from a human donor in good health.

By frequency, this clonotype is medium-sized. CDR3 protein: CASSFTGGFGELFF. The chain couples TRBV11-2 to TRBJ2-2; checking the TCRdb D call of TRBD2 is not possible without DNA. This CDR3 has 14 residues. CDR1 SGHAT and CDR2 FQNNGV come from the germline V gene.

This rearrangement joins TRBV9 to TRBJ2-1; TCRdb calls TRBD2, which cannot be checked without DNA. The CDR3 is made up of 15 amino acids. Germline lookup yields CDR1 SGDLS and CDR2 YYNGEE. The CDR3 loop reads CASSVSGGNHNEQFF.

The chain joins TRBV5-1 to TRBJ1-2; TCRdb reports TRBD1, a call that lacks DNA to check it against. Germline CDR1 and CDR2: SGHRS and YFSETQ. The length of the CDR3 is 15 residues. CDR3 region: CASSLMTGTNYGYTF. The full variable domain, with the rest looked up from reference TRBV5-1 and TRBJ1-2, is KAGVTQTPRYLIKTRGQQVTLSCSPISGHRSVSWYQQTPGQGLQFLFEYFSETQRNKGNFPGRFSGRQFSNSRSEMNVSTLELGDSALYLCASSLMTGTNYGYTFGSGTRLTVV.

The chain joins TRBV7-6 to TRBJ2-7. The CDR3 has 14 residues. CDR1 is SGHVS, CDR2 FNYEAQ, per germline. CDR3: CASSLGGMGNEQYF.

This sequence joins TRBV20-1 and TRBJ2-7; TCRdb returns TRBD1, unconfirmable since there is no DNA. Germline-derived CDR1 and CDR2 are DFQATT and SNEGSKA (reference sequence). The CDR3 runs 12 residues. The CDR3 protein is CSALTWGGEQYF.

The chain combines TRBV4-3 with TRBJ2-1; TCRdb's assignment of TRBD1 cannot be checked, as there is no DNA. Germline loops: CDR1 LGHNA, CDR2 YSLEER. There are 16 residues in the CDR3. Here the CDR3 reads CASSPDRGWTYNEQFF.

The chain combines TRBV21-1 with TRBJ2-5; the TCRdb D gene call, TRBD2, has no DNA to confirm it. TRBV21-1 is a documented pseudogene. The CDR3 has 14 residues. CDR3 sequence: CASSKLRREETQYF.

This clonotype is identified as medium-sized from frequency. The chain couples TRBV7-9 to TRBJ2-7; the TRBD2 assignment by TCRdb is unverifiable without DNA. Germline values: CDR1 SEHNR, CDR2 FQNEAQ (reference sequence). There are 15 residues in the CDR3. The CDR3 is CASSHTSRNPYEQYF.

V is TRBV7-6 and J is TRBJ1-3; the D gene TCRdb calls, TRBD1, cannot be checked with no DNA. The CDR3 consists of 17 residues. Germline values: CDR1 SGHVS, CDR2 FNYEAQ. The CDR3 spells CASSPWTGGDSGNTIYF.

The chain's CDR3 is CASSFSGATYEQYF. This chain connects TRBV7-9 to TRBJ2-7; without DNA, the TCRdb call of TRBD1 cannot be checked. The CDR3 covers 14 residues. Germline V gene lookup returns CDR1 SEHNR and CDR2 FQNEAQ (reference sequence).

The chain's CDR3 is CSAGKLGVYNSPLHF. The chain couples TRBV20-1 to TRBJ1-6. Germline V CDR1 and CDR2: DFQATT, SNEGSKA (reference sequence). This CDR3 comprises 15 residues.

The CDR3 here is CSARGDVYEQYF. V is TRBV20-1 and J is TRBJ2-7. Germline CDR1 is DFQATT and CDR2 is SNEGSKA (reference sequence). This CDR3 comprises 12 residues.

The CDR3: CASSIDRAVFAKNIQYF. The chain has TRBV19 and TRBJ2-4; the D call of TRBD1 rests on TCRdb alone, since no DNA is present to check it. The CDR3 sequence is 17 residues long. Looked up from germline, CDR1 is LNHDA and CDR2 is SQIVND (reference sequence).

The chain links TRBV6-2 or TRBV6-3 to TRBJ2-1. The CDR3 loop spans 14 amino acids. CDR1 and CDR2 (germline): MNHEY, SVGEGT. The CDR3 here is CASSYSSGTHEQFF.

Here the CDR3 reads CASRSTGLAGWQETQYF. The chain is built from TRBV6-5 and TRBJ2-5; TCRdb picks TRBD2, but there is no DNA to check that call. The germline CDR1 and CDR2 sequences are MNHEY and SVGAGI. The CDR3 runs to 17 residues.

The V gene is TRBV28, the J gene TRBJ1-2. CDR3 length equals 15 residues. Germline V CDR1 and CDR2: MDHEN, SYDVKM. CDR3 loop: CASSLSERKTYGYTF.

The rearrangement uses TRBV21-1 and TRBJ2-3; TCRdb selects TRBD1, and the lack of DNA leaves this call unchecked. TRBV21-1 has pseudogene status. CDR3 length: 16 amino acids. CDR3 sequence: CASSKALSGARDTQYF.